This T cell receptor (beta chain) came from a study of T cell changes during pregnancy in multiple sclerosis (dated by TCRdb to the late 2010s). About the full investigation: The study looked at changes in the T cell repertoire across pregnancy in women with multiple sclerosis.

The library was generated by the immunoSEQ multiplex PCR assay. TCRdb took this table from immuneACCESS and kept in-frame rearrangements with V and J called. Such tables lack part of the clones; where checked against another copy, unresolved V genes explain under half of the gap, and the rest is unexplained. The table for this sample lists 85,000 to 130,000 clones; 85% to 95% of them were counted only once. The ten largest account for less than 2% of the sample. At the junction V is shortened by 4 bases and J by 1 base; bases outside the gene matches: 7. CDR1 and CDR2, looked up from the germline V gene (reference sequence), are LNHDA and SQIVND. CDR3 length: 17 amino acids, cysteine to phenylalanine. Only the CDR3 portion is preserved as DNA: 51 bases, with reading frame beginning at the first base. Worth noting for this clone: It lacks a known antigen. Base quality data are lacking; no much larger clone is found one base away.

The specimen comprised peripheral blood, sampled after pregnancy. This TCR was recovered from a female donor with multiple sclerosis, enrolled in a pregnancy study. The chain employs TRBV19 and TRBJ1-4, and 9 junction bases match TRBD1. DNA sequence: TGTGCCAGTAGTACCCGACAGGGGGTCGTAACTAATGAAAAACTGTTTTTT. It encodes CASSTRQGVVTNEKLFF.